A single sample gave rise to the 20 T cell receptor beta chains below, sequenced in a study of post-analysis software for immune sequencing data. Overall study results and limits: Five or six TRBV segments were more frequent in patients than controls; TRBV5-6, TRBV5-1 and TRBV20-1 belonged to this group.

Incorporated into the TCR beta cDNA libraries were unique molecular identifiers, which served to reduce PCR and sequencing biases. Using its own MiXCR run on the PCR reads, TCRdb lists one record per CDR3 protein. The data show roughly 400,000 distinct CDR3 sequences, with approximately 38% seen just once and about 7.6% held by the top ten. These receptors lack a known antigen. The sequencing sample was made of blood. All receptors come from a girl aged 2 to 10 with multiple sclerosis.

This clonotype appeared a few times. The CDR3 here is CASSARLGSGGDSGANVLTF. CDR3 DNA sequence: TGTGCCAGCAGTGCCCGATTGGGTAGCGGGGGAGACTCTGGGGCCAACGTCCTGACTTTC. The chain recombines TRBV27 with TRBJ2-6; 9 positions match TRBD2. The J segment lost 0 bases and the V segment lost 5 bases, leaving 14 bases of the junction unmatched. CDR1 and CDR2 (germline): MNHEY, SMNVEV (reference sequence). The CDR3 runs to 20 residues.

This CDR3 is CASSINSEETQYF. The CDR3 coding sequence is TGTGCCAGTAGTATCAATTCAGAAGAGACCCAGTACTTC. J is TRBJ2-5 and V is TRBV19, with D unresolved. The CDR3 covers 13 residues. V lost 3 bases and J 3 bases, leaving 8 bases between the germline ends. In germline, CDR1 is LNHDA, CDR2 SQIVND (reference sequence).

This clonotype was seen a few times. The chain carries TRBV7-6 and TRBJ2-7, with 8 bases identical to TRBD1. Matching the DNA end better, TRBJ2-5 makes the J call doubtful. The CDR3 runs 16 residues. The germline V gene has CDR1 SGHVS and CDR2 FNYEAQ. The DNA for the CDR3 is TGTGCCAGCATCCTCACAGGACAGGGATTTTGGGAGACCCAGTACTTC. Its translation is CASILTGQGFWETQYF.

This clonotype was detected only a few times. CDR3 nucleotides: TGCAGTGCGAACACCGGGACTAGCGGGATAATGAATGAGCAGTTCTTC. Translation: CSANTGTSGIMNEQFF. The chain is built from TRBV20-1 and TRBJ2-1; 13 bases are a match to TRBD2. There are 16 residues in the CDR3. Germline V gene lookup returns CDR1 DFQATT and CDR2 SNEGSKA (reference sequence). With 6 bases clipped from V and 7 bases from J, the junction kept 12 bases outside the gene matches.

This clonotype was recorded a few times. CDR3 residues: CSGGTGYEQFF. The CDR3 DNA reads TGCAGCGGGGGGACAGGGTATGAGCAGTTCTTC. The chain joins TRBV29-1 to TRBJ2-1; 9 positions agree with TRBD1. CDR3 size: 11 residues. Germline V gene sequence: CDR1 SQVTM, CDR2 ANQGSEA. V shed 7 bases, J shed 8 bases, and the junction held 3 bases outside the gene matches.

This clonotype was seen more than once but under ten times. V and J are TRBV6-5 and TRBJ1-1; no definite D call. The CDR3 runs 12 residues. Trimming removed 6 bases at V and 1 base at J, with 6 bases between. Germline V gene lookup returns CDR1 MNHEY and CDR2 SVGAGI. The CDR3 sequence is CASRRQNTEAFF. The CDR3 nucleotides read TGTGCCAGCAGGCGCCAGAACACTGAAGCTTTCTTT.

The chain joins TRBV5-1 to TRBJ2-3; no reliable D call. The germline CDR1 and CDR2 sequences are SGHRS and YFSETQ. The ends were cut back, 0 bases at V and 0 bases at J, with 8 bases in the middle. CDR3 length equals 15 residues. The CDR3 reads CASSLGLASTDTQYF. The CDR3 DNA sequence: TGCGCCAGCAGCTTGGGGTTGGCTAGCACAGATACGCAGTATTTT.

This clonotype was counted between two and nine times. The chain employs TRBV25-1 and TRBJ1-2; the D gene is possibly TRBD1 (5 bases). This CDR3 region has 14 residues. Germline CDR1 is MGHDK and CDR2 is SYGVNS. Trimming removed 6 bases from V and 2 bases from J, with 13 bases in between. CDR3 protein: CASSAPGGNYGYTF. In DNA form, the CDR3 reads TGTGCCAGCAGCGCCCCGGGGGGGAACTATGGCTACACCTTC.

This clonotype was counted between two and nine times. The V call is TRBV6-6, the J call TRBJ2-3, with TRBD2 matching over 11 bases. The germline CDR1 and CDR2 sequences are MNHNY and SVGAGI (reference sequence). The CDR3 runs to 16 residues. V shed 5 bases, J shed 0 bases, and the junction held 4 bases outside the gene matches. CDR3 sequence (DNA): TGTGCCAGCAGTCCCCGACTAGCGGGGAGCACAGATACGCAGTATTTT. Amino acid sequence: CASSPRLAGSTDTQYF.

The sample holds a few counts of this clonotype. The chain is built from TRBV5-5 and TRBJ2-1; D is perhaps TRBD1 (5 bases). In germline, CDR1 is SGHKS, CDR2 YYEKEE (reference sequence). Trimming shortened V by 7 bases and J by 4 bases, and 15 bases separated the two germline ends. This CDR3 is 14 amino acids long. CDR3 protein: CASLTMGRYNEQFF. CDR3 nucleotide sequence: TGTGCCAGCCTTACCATGGGGCGGTACAATGAGCAGTTCTTC.

The chain joins TRBV27 to TRBJ2-3, with 8 bases lining up with TRBD1. Germline CDR1 reads MNHEY; CDR2 reads SMNVEV (reference sequence). V was clipped by 6 bases and J by 2 bases; unmatched bases: 7. CDR3 length: 15 amino acids. CDR3: CASSHGTGPTDTQYF. CDR3 nucleotides: TGTGCCAGCAGCCACGGGACAGGCCCCACAGATACGCAGTATTTT.

The rearrangement uses TRBV5-1 and TRBJ1-6; 9 bases are a match to TRBD1. This CDR3 has 17 amino acids. The ends lost 4 bases at V and 0 bases at J; junction bases unmatched: 5. Germline-derived CDR1 and CDR2 are SGHRS and YFSETQ. CDR3 sequence reads: CASSLGQGGSYNSPLHF. DNA of the CDR3: TGCGCCAGCAGCCTGGGACAGGGTGGCTCCTATAATTCACCCCTCCACTTT.

This chain joins TRBV28 and TRBJ1-2, with a weak D call TRBD1 (5 bases). V was cut by 4 bases and J by 2 bases, with 11 bases left in between. The germline V gene has CDR1 MDHEN and CDR2 SYDVKM. CDR3 length: 14 amino acids. The CDR3 bases are TGTGCCAGCAGTTCGGGGGTTTCGAACTATGGCTACACCTTC. It is translated as CASSSGVSNYGYTF.

V usage is TRBV12-3 or TRBV12-4 and J usage is TRBJ1-1, with D unclear. The ends were cut back, 5 bases at V and 2 bases at J, with 21 bases in the middle. The CDR3 runs 17 residues. DNA of the CDR3: TGTGCCAGCAGTGGCGAACATGGCCCCCGAAGAAACACTGAAGCTTTCTTT. As protein: CASSGEHGPRRNTEAFF.

V and J are TRBV15 and TRBJ1-1; 7 bases are shared with TRBD1. Unmatched junction bases numbered 11, after V lost 3 bases and J lost 10 bases. CDR3 length: 14 residues. CDR1 is LNHNV and CDR2 is YYDKDF in the germline V gene (reference sequence). CDR3 coding DNA: TGTGCCACCAGCAGTAATAACAGGGGTGGTGGAGCTTTCTTT. Protein product: CATSSNNRGGGAFF.

The gene calls are TRBV5-1 and TRBJ1-2; TRBD1 aligns across 7 bases. With 8 bases clipped from V and 4 bases from J, the junction kept 5 bases outside the gene matches. There are 12 residues in the CDR3. Germline assignment: CDR1 SGHRS and CDR2 YFSETQ. CDR3 sequence: CASRDSFYGYTF. The CDR3, as DNA: TGCGCCAGTCGGGACAGTTTCTATGGCTACACCTTC. Full variable domain (outside the CDR3, taken from reference TRBV5-1 and TRBJ1-2): KAGVTQTPRYLIKTRGQQVTLSCSPISGHRSVSWYQQTPGQGLQFLFEYFSETQRNKGNFPGRFSGRQFSNSRSEMNVSTLELGDSALYLCASRDSFYGYTFGSGTRLTVV.

The rearrangement joins TRBV18 to TRBJ2-1; tentative D call: TRBD2 (6 bases). Germline CDR1 KGHSH, CDR2 LQKENI. Trimming stripped 3 bases from V and 8 bases from J, with 17 bases between. The CDR3 totals 15 residues. CDR3 protein: CASSPFSGERHEQFF. Written as DNA, the CDR3 is TGTGCCAGCTCACCTTTCTCGGGAGAAAGGCATGAGCAGTTCTTC.

CDR3 bases: TGTGCCAGCAGCCAAGTTGCCGCGGGGAATGCAGATACGCAGTATTTT. Translated, it gives CASSQVAAGNADTQYF. The chain joins TRBV14 to TRBJ2-3, with D possibly TRBD2 on 6 matching bases. This CDR3 has 16 residues. Germline V gene sequence: CDR1 SGHDN, CDR2 FVKESK. Trimming left V 1 base short and J 4 bases short, with 15 bases between.

V gene TRBV6-5 combines with J gene TRBJ2-7; tentatively, D is TRBD1 or TRBD2 (5 bases each). Germline values: CDR1 MNHEY, CDR2 SVGAGI. Trimming stripped 2 bases from V and 3 bases from J, with 20 bases between. This CDR3 has 17 residues. The CDR3: CASSYQSNRDGHYEQYF. DNA for the CDR3: TGTGCCAGCAGTTACCAATCCAACCGGGACGGACACTACGAGCAGTACTTC.

This rearrangement joins TRBV28 to TRBJ1-5; no clear D. CDR3 length equals 13 residues. With 5 bases removed from V and 6 bases from J, the gap between germline ends came to 11 bases. Germline loops: CDR1 MDHEN, CDR2 SYDVKM. As DNA, the CDR3 is TGTGCCAGCAGTGGGAACGATCGTCAGCCCCAGCATTTT. This encodes CASSGNDRQPQHF.